Following are 25 T cell receptor beta chains from one sample sequenced in a study of shared clonotypes between healthy human individuals. The data were produced by immunoSEQ multiplex PCR, yet TCRdb's version contains in-frame clones alone and is incomplete. The sample includes millions of clones, just over 90% of them seen just once. Positively selected for CCR7, the CD45RO-negative cells used as naive CD8 cells excluded terminally differentiated effector memory CD45RA+ cells. The sequenced sample was naive CD8+ T cells from PBMCs. The origin of the receptors is a man younger than 35 in good health. Some clones in this sample may be carry-over from other donors' samples.

The J gene is TRBJ1-2, the V gene TRBV29-1, with a tentative D call TRBD1 (5 bases). The length of the CDR3 is 14 residues. The V gene lost 6 bases and the J gene lost 0 bases, with 14 bases spanning the gap. CDR1 SQVTM and CDR2 ANQGSEA come from the germline V gene. The DNA of the CDR3 is TGCAGCGTCCCAGGGAGGTTAGCTAACTATGGCTACACCTTC. This codes for CSVPGRLANYGYTF.

Only a few counts were recorded for this clone. The chain combines TRBV2 with TRBJ1-2; D is uncertain. Trimming shortened V by 5 bases and J by 4 bases, and 5 bases separated the two germline ends. Germline loops: CDR1 SNHLY, CDR2 FYNNEI. There are 11 residues in the CDR3. Here the CDR3 DNA reads TGTGCCAGCAGTTGGACCTATGGCTACACCTTC. Its protein is CASSWTYGYTF.

This chain joins TRBV7-8 and TRBJ1-2, with 7 bases identical to TRBD1. This CDR3 region has 17 residues. J was trimmed by 0 bases and V by 1 base; bases with no gene match: 8. The V gene's germline CDR1 is SGHVS and CDR2 FQNEAQ. CDR3 sequence (DNA): TGTGCCAGCAGCTTAGGGAGGAGGGGGCAAGCTAACTATGGCTACACCTTC. Translation gives CASSLGRRGQANYGYTF. Together with reference TRBV7-8 and TRBJ1-2, the CDR3 gives the full variable domain: GAGVSQSPRYKVAKRGQDVALRCDPISGHVSLFWYQQALGQGPEFLTYFQNEAQLDKSGLPSDRFFAERPEGSVSTLKIQRTQQEDSAVYLCASSLGRRGQANYGYTFGSGTRLTVV.

The chain recombines TRBV27 with TRBJ1-3, with D possibly TRBD1 on 5 matching bases. V was shortened by 6 bases and J by 0 bases, with 15 bases between the two germline ends. Germline assignment: CDR1 MNHEY and CDR2 SMNVEV (reference sequence). The CDR3 has 16 amino acids. The CDR3: CASSSSLGHSGNTIYF. The CDR3 DNA sequence: TGTGCCAGCAGCAGTTCCTTGGGGCACTCTGGAAACACCATATATTTT.

This clone appeared a single time. This rearrangement joins TRBV5-8 to TRBJ2-7, with 11 bases aligning to TRBD1. Germline V gene lookup returns CDR1 SGHTS and CDR2 YDEGEE. V dropped 3 bases and J dropped 2; count of bases not matched to a gene: 1. CDR3 length: 14 residues. The CDR3 spells CASSWDRGAYEQYF. In nucleotides, the CDR3 is TGTGCCAGCAGCTGGGACAGGGGGGCCTACGAGCAGTACTTC.

The chain is built from TRBV14 and TRBJ2-1; no clear D gene. Trimming pared 1 base from V and 8 bases from J, leaving 6 bases between. Germline CDR1 is SGHDN and CDR2 is FVKESK. This CDR3 is built from 12 residues. CDR3 loop: CASSQVRHEQFF. CDR3 DNA: TGTGCCAGCAGCCAAGTACGGCATGAGCAGTTCTTC.

The gene calls are TRBV4-1 and TRBJ2-1; 8 nucleotides line up with TRBD2. CDR1 and CDR2 from the germline V gene are MGHRA and YSYEKL. There are 17 residues in the CDR3. With 0 bases clipped from V and 0 bases from J, the junction kept 4 bases outside the gene matches. CDR3: CASSQDRSGSSYNEQFF. As DNA, the CDR3 is TGCGCCAGCAGCCAAGATAGAAGCGGGAGCTCCTACAATGAGCAGTTCTTC.

The chain recombines TRBV10-3 with TRBJ1-2; D may be TRBD1 (5 bases). Trimming pared 8 bases from V and 4 bases from J, leaving 14 bases between. The CDR3 has 13 amino acids. Germline CDR1 and CDR2: ENHRY and SYGVKD. Written as DNA, the CDR3 is TGTGCCATCTATTCTGGGGCGCCCTATGGCTACACCTTC. As protein: CAIYSGAPYGYTF.

This clone has only a few counts. This specimen includes other DNA sequences encoding the same CDR3. The chain carries TRBV6-1 and TRBJ2-7; TRBD2 matches at 13 bases. V was clipped by 1 base and J by 4 bases; unmatched bases: 1. The CDR3 is 15 residues long. CDR1 MNHNS and CDR2 SASEGT come from the germline V gene. The CDR3, as DNA: TGTGCCAGCAGTGAAGGGACTAGCGGGAGTTACGAGCAGTACTTC. Residues: CASSEGTSGSYEQYF.

DNA of the CDR3: TGTGCCAGCAGTGCCGAAATGTGGAGTAACACTGAAGCTTTCTTT. Protein product: CASSAEMWSNTEAFF. The chain uses TRBV2 and TRBJ1-1; D remains unclear. Germline assignment: CDR1 SNHLY and CDR2 FYNNEI. CDR3 length equals 15 residues. V lost 4 bases, J lost 2 bases, and 14 bases lay in between.

This clone was seen a handful of times. The rearrangement joins TRBV19 to TRBJ1-1; no reliable D call. Trimming shortened V by 3 bases and J by 8 bases, and 7 bases separated the two germline ends. Germline values: CDR1 LNHDA, CDR2 SQIVND (reference sequence). This CDR3 has 11 amino acids. CDR3 region: CASSMSGEAFF. DNA of the CDR3: TGTGCCAGTAGTATGTCGGGGGAAGCTTTCTTT.

The chain carries TRBV5-1 and TRBJ2-2; 9 nucleotides line up with TRBD2. This CDR3 comprises 16 residues. Germline V gene sequence: CDR1 SGHRS, CDR2 YFSETQ. The junction had 5 bases not matched to a gene; V was cut back by 0 bases and J by 5 bases. Written as DNA, the CDR3 is TGCGCCAGCAGCTTGGTCCCTAGCGGGGAGACCGGGGAGCTGTTTTTT. Translated, it gives CASSLVPSGETGELFF.

The V gene is TRBV10-1, the J gene TRBJ2-3; TRBD2 might be the D (6 bases). The V and J ends lost 0 bases and 10 bases respectively, with 11 bases between them. CDR3 length: 13 amino acids. The germline gives CDR1 WNHNN, CDR2 SYGVQD (reference sequence). As DNA, the CDR3 is TGCGCCAGCAGTGAGTCTTGGACGGGGGCGCAGTATTTT. Amino acid sequence: CASSESWTGAQYF.

This chain links TRBV28 with TRBJ2-3, with 10 bases identical to TRBD2. The V gene's germline CDR1 is MDHEN and CDR2 SYDVKM. The CDR3 is made up of 18 amino acids. V shed 3 bases and J 4 bases; nucleotides not matched to a gene: 13. The CDR3 coding sequence is TGTGCCAGCAGTTTCCTCCGTTGGAGCGGGAGGGTGGCAGATACGCAGTATTTT. This encodes CASSFLRWSGRVADTQYF.

The gene calls are TRBV12-5 and TRBJ2-5; TRBD2 aligns across 14 bases. The CDR3 is 15 residues long. Trimming removed 6 bases from V and 4 bases from J; junction bases left unmatched: 4. Germline V gene data show CDR1 as LGHNT and CDR2 as FRNRAP. The CDR3, as DNA: TGTGCTAGTGGGCCCGGACTAGCGGGAGGAGAGACCCAGTACTTC. Translated: CASGPGLAGGETQYF.

The chain uses TRBV11-2 and TRBJ2-3; 13 nucleotides agree with TRBD2. The CDR3 runs 18 residues. Germline trimming cut 5 bases from V and 0 bases from J; bases unmatched to any gene: 8. The germline CDR1 and CDR2 sequences are SGHAT and FQNNGV. This CDR3 reads CASSLGLAGQTSTDTQYF. Here the CDR3 DNA reads TGTGCCAGCAGCCTGGGACTAGCGGGACAAACTAGCACAGATACGCAGTATTTT. Variable domain in full (rest from reference TRBV11-2 and TRBJ2-3): EAGVAQSPRYKIIEKRQSVAFWCNPISGHATLYWYQQILGQGPKLLIQFQNNGVVDDSQLPKDRFSAERLKGVDSTLKIQPAKLEDSAVYLCASSLGLAGQTSTDTQYFGPGTRLTVL.

V usage is TRBV6-1 and J usage is TRBJ2-7, with a possible D match to TRBD1 (5 bases). The ends were cut back, 3 bases at V and 3 bases at J, with 12 bases in the middle. Germline CDR1 is MNHNS and CDR2 is SASEGT. The length of the CDR3 is 14 residues. The CDR3 DNA reads TGTGCCAGCAGTGACGTCGCAGGGCACTACGAGCAGTACTTC. Its protein is CASSDVAGHYEQYF.

This chain joins TRBV29-1 and TRBJ2-1; a weak D match, TRBD1 (6 bases). This CDR3 comprises 15 residues. Germline assignment: CDR1 SQVTM and CDR2 ANQGSEA. The V end lost 6 bases, the J end lost 6 bases, and 21 bases lay between the germline ends. The CDR3 DNA sequence: TGCAGCGTAAGAAACCTGGGGACATATTCCAATGAGCAGTTCTTC. Translated, it gives CSVRNLGTYSNEQFF.

V and J are TRBV2 and TRBJ1-3, with D perhaps TRBD1 (5 bases). The CDR3 has 17 residues. From germline, CDR1 is SNHLY and CDR2 FYNNEI. With 6 bases removed from V and 2 bases from J, the gap between germline ends came to 20 bases. CDR3 amino acids: CASSPHRGVKAGNTIYF. CDR3 coding DNA: TGTGCCAGCAGCCCCCACCGGGGGGTAAAGGCTGGAAACACCATATATTTT.

This chain connects TRBV7-9 to TRBJ2-5; tentatively, D is TRBD1 (5 bases). This CDR3 contains 15 residues. The germline V gene encodes CDR1 SEHNR and CDR2 FQNEAQ (reference sequence). The V and J ends lost 5 bases and 0 bases respectively, with 13 bases between them. DNA of the CDR3: TGTGCCAGCAGCGCCGACAGTGTCAACCAAGAGACCCAGTACTTC. Its protein product is CASSADSVNQETQYF.

Here the CDR3 DNA reads TGTGCCAGCAGCGAACGGATTGGAAACTCCTACGAGCAGTACTTC. It translates to CASSERIGNSYEQYF. The J gene is TRBJ2-7, the V gene TRBV9, with D unresolved. Looked up from germline, CDR1 is SGDLS and CDR2 is YYNGEE. Trimming stripped 3 bases from V and 0 bases from J, with 13 bases between. The length of the CDR3 is 15 residues.

This clone has only one observation. Other nucleotide sequences from this sample produce the same CDR3. The CDR3 nucleotides read TGTGCCAGCGGCCTAGGCAGGACCTACGAGCAGTACTTC. Protein sequence: CASGLGRTYEQYF. The genes are TRBV27 and TRBJ2-7, with unresolved D. The germline CDR1 and CDR2 sequences are MNHEY and SMNVEV (reference sequence). The CDR3 is 13 residues long. Trimming cost V 8 bases and J 2 bases, with 13 bases left between them.

V usage is TRBV6-5 and J usage is TRBJ2-7, with TRBD1 identical over 8 bases. Per germline, CDR1 MNHEY and CDR2 SVGAGI. Trimming at V came to 4 bases and at J to 5 bases, leaving 10 bases not matched to a gene. This CDR3 has 15 amino acids. CDR3 DNA sequence: TGTGCCAGCAGTTGGGGACAGGCTGTGGCGGACGAGCAGTACTTC. It specifies CASSWGQAVADEQYF.

The chain's CDR3 is CASSPPHTDTQYF. CDR3 bases: TGTGCCAGCAGCCCCCCCCACACAGATACGCAGTATTTT. The chain carries TRBV11-2 and TRBJ2-3; no firm D call. Trimming pared 5 bases from V and 2 bases from J, leaving 8 bases between. The CDR3 is 13 amino acids. Germline V lookup: CDR1 SGHAT, CDR2 FQNNGV.

The chain is built from TRBV5-6 and TRBJ2-7, with D perhaps TRBD2 (6 bases). Trimming left V 4 bases short and J 5 bases short, with 16 bases between. Germline V lookup: CDR1 SGHDT, CDR2 YYEEEE. The CDR3 runs 14 residues. The CDR3 spells CASSPGGGFHEQYF. In nucleotides, the CDR3 is TGTGCCAGCAGCCCAGGAGGAGGGTTCCACGAGCAGTACTTC.